The 18 T cell receptor beta chains presented below share a single source sample, sequenced in a study of blood T cell repertoires in COVID-19. Profiling relied on immunoSEQ multiplex PCR, and the TCRdb table lists in-frame clones only, not all of them. The top ten hold around 4.5% of the sample, which has more than 200,000 clones, 85% to 90% seen once. Specimen: peripheral blood. The receptor set was obtained from a man aged 50 to 60 with acute or convalescent COVID-19.

This chain joins TRBV29-1 and TRBJ1-2; TRBD1 aligns across 8 bases. Unmatched junction bases numbered 15, after V lost 4 bases and J lost 5 bases. The CDR3 extends over 16 amino acids. Germline V gene lookup returns CDR1 SQVTM and CDR2 ANQGSEA. This chain's CDR3 is CSVAGTGGPFGYGYTF. Here the CDR3 DNA reads TGCAGCGTTGCCGGGACAGGAGGACCTTTTGGGTATGGCTACACCTTC.

The chain uses TRBV7-9 and TRBJ1-2; TRBD1 matches 10 bases. The V and J ends lost 5 bases and 10 bases, in that order; junction bases with no gene match: 7. Per germline, CDR1 SEHNR and CDR2 FQNEAQ (reference sequence). The CDR3 consists of 13 residues. The CDR3 sequence: CASSPEGTGVYTF. CDR3 in DNA: TGTGCCAGCAGCCCGGAGGGGACAGGGGTCTACACCTTC. Looking up the rest from reference TRBV7-9 and TRBJ1-2 gives the full variable domain: DTGVSQNPRHKITKRGQNVTFRCDPISEHNRLYWYRQTLGQGPEFLTYFQNEAQLEKSRLLSDRFSAERPKGSFSTLEIQRTEQGDSAMYLCASSPEGTGVYTFGSGTRLTVV.

The rearrangement uses TRBV6-6 and TRBJ1-1, with 8 bases lining up with TRBD1. The ends lost 3 bases at V and 7 bases at J; junction bases unmatched: 7. From germline, CDR1 is MNHNY and CDR2 SVGAGI (reference sequence). This CDR3 has 14 amino acids. The CDR3 sequence: CASSYQGAGVEAFF. The CDR3 bases are TGTGCCAGCAGTTATCAGGGGGCGGGAGTTGAAGCTTTCTTT.

Points on this clone: The identical CDR3 is also encoded by other nucleotide sequences in the sample. The J gene is TRBJ1-2, the V gene TRBV7-8; 10 nucleotides match TRBD1. CDR1 and CDR2 from the germline V gene are SGHVS and FQNEAQ. The CDR3 loop spans 13 amino acids. V was clipped by 5 bases and J by 8 bases; unmatched bases: 5. The CDR3 nucleotides are TGTGCCAGCAGCCCTGACAGGGGGCGGGGCTACACCTTC. It encodes CASSPDRGRGYTF.

The sample holds a few counts of this clone. The V and J genes are TRBV5-1 and TRBJ2-3; 9 positions agree with TRBD2. CDR3 size: 14 residues. Germline trimming cut 4 bases from V and 1 base from J; bases unmatched to any gene: 1. The germline V gene has CDR1 SGHRS and CDR2 YFSETQ. The CDR3: CASSERGGTDTQYF. CDR3 DNA sequence: TGCGCCAGCAGCGAGCGGGGGGGCACAGATACGCAGTATTTT.

The CDR3, as DNA: TGTGCCAGCAGTAAGATGGGGCCGGACCTCGGCTACACCTTC. As protein: CASSKMGPDLGYTF. The rearrangement links TRBV6-5 to TRBJ1-2; possibly TRBD1 for D (5 bases). The V gene lost 5 bases and the J gene lost 8 bases, with 18 bases spanning the gap. This CDR3 is 14 amino acids long. The germline CDR1 and CDR2 sequences are MNHEY and SVGAGI.

This clone was observed a few times. The V call is TRBV3-1 (or the pseudogene TRBV3-2), the J call TRBJ1-1; D remains unclear. Germline-derived CDR1 and CDR2 are LGHDT and YNNKEL (reference sequence). Trimming pared 2 bases from V and 5 bases from J, leaving 6 bases between. The CDR3 totals 12 residues. CDR3 in DNA: TGTGCCAGCAGCCAATCGGGGACTGAAGCTTTCTTT. This encodes CASSQSGTEAFF.

The gene calls are TRBV19 and TRBJ1-1; TRBD1 matches at 7 bases. The germline CDR1 and CDR2 sequences are LNHDA and SQIVND (reference sequence). Trimming removed 5 bases from V and 9 bases from J; junction bases left unmatched: 9. CDR3 size: 13 residues. CDR3 sequence: CASSFLQQGQAFF. The CDR3 nucleotides read TGTGCCAGTAGTTTCCTTCAACAGGGGCAAGCTTTCTTT.

The chain recombines TRBV5-1 with TRBJ2-2, with D possibly matching TRBD2 (6 bases). CDR1 and CDR2 (germline): SGHRS, YFSETQ. The germline V and J ends were trimmed by 6 bases and 0 bases, with 12 bases remaining between them. The CDR3 has 15 residues. The CDR3, as DNA: TGCGCCAGCACGAGGGCGGGGACGAACACCGGGGAGCTGTTTTTT. Amino acids: CASTRAGTNTGELFF.

In its sample, this clone was seen a few times. The chain recombines TRBV27 with TRBJ1-2, with TRBD1 identical over 8 bases. This CDR3 spans 14 amino acids. Germline V gene data show CDR1 as MNHEY and CDR2 as SMNVEV (reference sequence). V trimming: 3 bases; J trimming: 4 bases; junction bases outside the gene matches: 4. The CDR3 sequence: CASSFQGQGYGYTF. Written as DNA, the CDR3 is TGTGCCAGCAGTTTCCAAGGACAGGGCTATGGCTACACCTTC.

Note on this clone: Germline is not matched at one junction end, which may reflect a read error. The gene calls are TRBV11-2 and TRBJ1-2, with TRBD1 as a possible D gene (5 bases). The CDR3 totals 11 residues. Germline loops: CDR1 SGHAT, CDR2 FQNNGV. This CDR3 reads CASSLGGGISF. The CDR3, as DNA: TGTGCCAGCAGCTTAGGCGGGGGGATTTCCTTC.

The gene calls are TRBV5-1 and TRBJ1-2; 12 bases are shared with TRBD1. With 0 bases clipped from V and 7 bases from J, the junction kept 7 bases outside the gene matches. Germline V gene sequence: CDR1 SGHRS, CDR2 YFSETQ. The CDR3 totals 16 residues. The CDR3 DNA is TGCGCCAGCAGCTTGGCCAGGGGACAGGGGGCAGGTGGCTACACCTTC. Residues: CASSLARGQGAGGYTF. Drawing the rest from reference TRBV5-1 and TRBJ1-2, the complete variable domain is KAGVTQTPRYLIKTRGQQVTLSCSPISGHRSVSWYQQTPGQGLQFLFEYFSETQRNKGNFPGRFSGRQFSNSRSEMNVSTLELGDSALYLCASSLARGQGAGGYTFGSGTRLTVV.

Details on this clone: Within the sample, other DNA sequences also encode this same CDR3. The chain joins TRBV7-2 to TRBJ2-7; D might be TRBD2 (6 bases). Trimming shortened V by 1 base and J by 3 bases, and 7 bases separated the two germline ends. This CDR3 is built from 13 residues. The germline CDR1 and CDR2 sequences are SGHTA and FQGNSA. The chain's CDR3 is CASSLGSGYEQYF. The CDR3 region has the DNA TGTGCCAGCAGCTTAGGTAGCGGCTACGAGCAGTACTTC.

CDR3 protein: CASSLVAGYQETQYF. The CDR3 coding sequence is TGCGCCAGCAGCTTGGTGGCGGGGTACCAAGAGACCCAGTACTTC. V and J are TRBV5-1 and TRBJ2-5, with a weak D call TRBD2 (6 bases). Trimming took off 0 bases at V and 0 bases at J, with 9 bases between the two ends. In germline, CDR1 is SGHRS, CDR2 YFSETQ. The CDR3 has 15 amino acids.

The chain carries TRBV6-2 or TRBV6-3 and TRBJ1-5; 7 bases match TRBD1. This CDR3 spans 16 amino acids. Germline trimming cut 6 bases from V and 2 bases from J; bases unmatched to any gene: 10. The germline V gene has CDR1 MNHEY and CDR2 SVGEGT. The CDR3 region is CASSRDSPRGNQPQHF. The CDR3 DNA reads TGTGCCAGCAGCCGGGACAGCCCCCGGGGCAATCAGCCCCAGCATTTT.

Only a few counts were recorded for this clone. This chain uses TRBV5-1 with TRBJ2-1; TRBD1 might be the D (6 bases). This CDR3 has 15 residues. Germline CDR1 is SGHRS and CDR2 is YFSETQ. Trimming removed 2 bases from V and 0 bases from J, with 9 bases in between. The CDR3 is CASSLQDSSYNEQFF. The CDR3 DNA reads TGCGCCAGCAGCTTACAGGACAGCTCCTACAATGAGCAGTTCTTC.

This rearrangement joins TRBV27 to TRBJ2-6; D possibly corresponds to TRBD1 (6 bases). V lost 3 bases and J 2 bases, leaving 14 bases between the germline ends. The length of the CDR3 is 17 residues. Looked up from germline, CDR1 is MNHEY and CDR2 is SMNVEV (reference sequence). CDR3 protein: CASSLVARGTGANVLTF. CDR3 sequence (DNA): TGTGCCAGCAGTTTGGTGGCTAGGGGGACTGGGGCCAACGTCCTGACTTTC.

The chain couples TRBV15 to TRBJ2-3; 11 bases are shared with TRBD2. The CDR3 contains 17 residues. The germline CDR1 and CDR2 sequences are LNHNV and YYDKDF (reference sequence). V lost 0 bases and J lost 5; bases outside the gene matches: 7. This chain's CDR3 is CATSRDRLAGGGDTQYF. Written as DNA, the CDR3 is TGTGCCACCAGCAGAGATCGGCTAGCGGGGGGCGGAGATACGCAGTATTTT.